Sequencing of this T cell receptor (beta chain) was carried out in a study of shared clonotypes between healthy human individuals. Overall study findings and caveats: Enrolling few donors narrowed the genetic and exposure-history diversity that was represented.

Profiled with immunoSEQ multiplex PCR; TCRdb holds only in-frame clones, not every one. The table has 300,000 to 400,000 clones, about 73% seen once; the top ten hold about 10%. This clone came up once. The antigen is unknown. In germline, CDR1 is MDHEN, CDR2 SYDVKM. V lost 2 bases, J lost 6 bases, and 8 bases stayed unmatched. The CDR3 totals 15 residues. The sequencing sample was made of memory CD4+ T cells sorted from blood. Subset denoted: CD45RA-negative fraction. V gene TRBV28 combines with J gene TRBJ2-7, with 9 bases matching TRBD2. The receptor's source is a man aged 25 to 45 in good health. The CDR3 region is CASSLGAGGPREQYF. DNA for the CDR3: TGTGCCAGCAGTTTAGGGGCGGGAGGGCCCCGCGAGCAGTACTTC. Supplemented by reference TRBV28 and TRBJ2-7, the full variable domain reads DVKVTQSSRYLVKRTGEKVFLECVQDMDHENMFWYRQDPGLGLRLIYFSYDVKMKEKGDIPEGYSVSREKKERFSLILESASTNQTSMYLCASSLGAGGPREQYFGPGTRLTVT.